The 2 T cell receptor beta chains listed next were all sequenced from one sample in a study of T cell responses to AZD1222 COVID-19 vaccine. Repertoires were generated with immunoSEQ multiplex PCR, while TCRdb's copy carries only in-frame clones and drops some. This sample carries some 100,000 clones, 70% to 90% of them seen once, and the ten largest clones take just over 4%. Sample: peripheral blood, taken on day 0 of MenACWY control vaccination. These receptors came from an adult in good health.

The chain has TRBV19 and TRBJ1-2; D not certain. Germline CDR1 reads LNHDA; CDR2 reads SQIVND (reference sequence). CDR3 length: 13 residues. V was shortened by 0 bases and J by 8 bases, with 10 bases between the two germline ends. The CDR3 loop is CASSIEGLLGYTF. CDR3 nucleotides: TGTGCCAGTAGTATAGAAGGCCTCCTGGGCTACACCTTC. Variable domain in full (rest from reference TRBV19 and TRBJ1-2): DGGITQSPKYLFRKEGQNVTLSCEQNLNHDAMYWYRQDPGQGLRLIYYSQIVNDFQKGDIAEGYSVSREKKESFPLTVTSAQKNPTAFYLCASSIEGLLGYTFGSGTRLTVV.

This sequence joins TRBV7-8 and TRBJ2-5; D unclear. Trimming removed 5 bases at V and 7 bases at J, with 26 bases between. Germline V lookup: CDR1 SGHVS, CDR2 FQNEAQ. The CDR3 is 17 residues long. The CDR3 DNA reads TGTGCCAGCAGCCCCCGAACTCCCGGACCCCTGGATGGGACCCAGTACTTC. Residues: CASSPRTPGPLDGTQYF.